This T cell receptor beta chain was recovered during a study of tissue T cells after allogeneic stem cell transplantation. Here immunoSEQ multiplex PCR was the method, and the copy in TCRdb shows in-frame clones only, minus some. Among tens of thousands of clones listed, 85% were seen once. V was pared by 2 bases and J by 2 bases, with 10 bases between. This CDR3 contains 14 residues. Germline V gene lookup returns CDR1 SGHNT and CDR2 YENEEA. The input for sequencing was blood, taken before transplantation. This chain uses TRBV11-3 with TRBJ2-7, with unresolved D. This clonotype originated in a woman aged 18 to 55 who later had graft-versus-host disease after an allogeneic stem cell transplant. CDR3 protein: CASSLRPVPYEQYF. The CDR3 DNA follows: TGTGCCAGCAGCTTAAGGCCGGTCCCCTACGAGCAGTACTTC.